This T cell receptor (beta chain) was found in a study of early T cells in non-severe SARS-CoV-2 infection (dated by TCRdb to the early 2020s). About the study as a whole: Because TCR sequencing was done on bulk RNA from unsorted whole blood, the alpha and beta chains could not be paired.

This clonotype was seen repeatedly, ten times or more. Its antigen specificity is not known. No much larger clone is present one base from it, and per-base qualities are unavailable. The method behind the library was 5' RACE. TCRdb records NextSeq 500 as the sequencer. Unique molecular identifiers were attached to individual cDNA molecules in the TCR library protocol so that sequencing error and PCR bias could be corrected. Both TCR alpha and beta chains were sequenced, and tight co-correlation was observed between alpha and beta sequence abundances in each sample. The authors' analysis ran thus. Decombinator V4 was used to perform V gene, J gene and CDR3 annotation of TCR sequences. TCRs were defined as expanded if a significant change between any two time points was detected under a Poisson model with p below 0.0001. TCR abundances were normalised to the total number of TCRs sequenced per sample and expressed as counts per million. TRAV1-2 paired with TRAJ12, TRAJ20 or TRAJ33 defined MAIT TCRs, while TRAV10 paired with TRAJ18 defined iNKT TCRs. A search of VDJdb, accessed on 1 November 2021, was run for TCRs annotated to CMV, EBV and SARS-CoV-2, with TCRs annotated for multiple antigens excluded. TCRdb's own reprocessing of the public reads used fastp at Q25 and MiXCR and kept productive beta chains. All rows with the same CDR3 protein become a single entry with the most common DNA and genes. TCRdb's processing, not the authors', yielded these V and J calls. The sample records about 57,000 distinct CDR3 sequences, 13% of which are singletons. The ten largest make up 4% to 5% of the sample.

Points the paper makes about the study in general: VDJdb matching was skewed toward anti-spike CD8 responses and likely underestimated virus-specific expansions, missing private and CD4 specificities.

The study was a case-control design nested within a healthcare worker cohort in London, UK, with weekly nasopharyngeal swab PCR tests and blood sampling. Healthcare workers were recruited between 23 and 31 March 2020, during the week of the UK lockdown, and were followed weekly for up to about 16 weeks. Trimmed from V: 0 bases; trimmed from J: 4 bases; junction bases lacking a gene match: 5. Via the germline V gene, CDR1 is MNHEY and CDR2 SVGAGI. Its CDR3 holds 16 amino acids, cysteine through phenylalanine. Of the read, only the CDR3 DNA is kept; its 48 bases are in frame from base 1. The rearrangement joined TRBV6-5 to TRBJ2-5; 10 middle bases align to TRBD1. Sequenced: whole blood. This receptor was identified in an adult who was a healthcare worker with PCR-confirmed SARS-CoV-2 infection or an uninfected control (not recorded which). The CDR3 sequence is CASSYSGQGIGETQYF. Read as DNA, the sequence is TGTGCCAGCAGTTACTCGGGACAGGGGATTGGAGAGACCCAGTACTTC.